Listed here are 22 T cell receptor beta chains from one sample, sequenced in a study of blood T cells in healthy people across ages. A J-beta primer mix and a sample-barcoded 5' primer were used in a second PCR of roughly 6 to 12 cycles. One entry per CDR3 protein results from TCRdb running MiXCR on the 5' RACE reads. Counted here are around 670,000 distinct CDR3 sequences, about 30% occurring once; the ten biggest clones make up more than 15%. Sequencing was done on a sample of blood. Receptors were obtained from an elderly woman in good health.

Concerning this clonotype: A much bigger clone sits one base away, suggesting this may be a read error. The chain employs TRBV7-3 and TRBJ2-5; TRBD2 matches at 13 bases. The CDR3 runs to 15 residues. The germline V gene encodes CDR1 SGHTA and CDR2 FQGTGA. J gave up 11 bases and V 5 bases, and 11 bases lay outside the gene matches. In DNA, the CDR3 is TGTGCCAGCAGCAAGGGACTAGCGGGGCTAGATGAGCAGTACTTC. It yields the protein CASSKGLAGLDEQYF.

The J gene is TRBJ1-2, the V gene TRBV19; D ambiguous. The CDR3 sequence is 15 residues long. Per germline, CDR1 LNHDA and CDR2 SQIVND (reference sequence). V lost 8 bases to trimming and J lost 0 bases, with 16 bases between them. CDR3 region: CASSHNSAANYGYTF. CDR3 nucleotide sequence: TGTGCCAGTTCACATAATTCGGCAGCTAACTATGGCTACACCTTC.

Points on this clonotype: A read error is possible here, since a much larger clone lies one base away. This CDR3 is CASSPGDSSYAQYF. The CDR3 DNA reads TGCGCCAGCAGCCCGGGGGACAGCTCCTACGCGCAGTACTTC. The chain is built from TRBV5-1 and TRBJ2-7; D may be TRBD1 (7 bases). The germline V gene encodes CDR1 SGHRS and CDR2 YFSETQ. CDR3 length equals 14 residues.

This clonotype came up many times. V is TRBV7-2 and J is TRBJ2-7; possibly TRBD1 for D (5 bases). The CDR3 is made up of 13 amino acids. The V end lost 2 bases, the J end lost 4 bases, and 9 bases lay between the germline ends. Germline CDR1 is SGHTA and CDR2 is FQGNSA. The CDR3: CASSLTQDYEQYF. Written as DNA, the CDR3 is TGTGCCAGCAGCTTAACACAGGATTACGAGCAGTACTTC.

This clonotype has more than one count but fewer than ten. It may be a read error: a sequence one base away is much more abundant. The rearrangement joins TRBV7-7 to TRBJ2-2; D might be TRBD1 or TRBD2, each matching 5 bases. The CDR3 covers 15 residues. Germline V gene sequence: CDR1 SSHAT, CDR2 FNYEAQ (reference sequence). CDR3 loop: CASSLGAQGTGERFF. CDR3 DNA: TGTGCTAGCAGCTTAGGGGCCCAGGGCACCGGGGAGCGGTTTTTT.

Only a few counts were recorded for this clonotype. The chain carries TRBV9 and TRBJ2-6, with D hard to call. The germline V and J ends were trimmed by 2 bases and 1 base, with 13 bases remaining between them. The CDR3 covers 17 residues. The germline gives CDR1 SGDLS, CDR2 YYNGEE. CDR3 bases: TGTGCCAGCAGCGTCGGGTCCCTATCATCTGGGGCCAACGTCCTGACTTTC. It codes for CASSVGSLSSGANVLTF.

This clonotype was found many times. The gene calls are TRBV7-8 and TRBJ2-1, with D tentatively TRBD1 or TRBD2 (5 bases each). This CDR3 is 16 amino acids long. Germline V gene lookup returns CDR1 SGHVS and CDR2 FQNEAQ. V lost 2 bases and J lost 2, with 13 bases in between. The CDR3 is CASSLMRDQTYNEQFF. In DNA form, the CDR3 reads TGTGCCAGCAGCTTAATGAGGGACCAAACCTACAATGAGCAGTTCTTC.

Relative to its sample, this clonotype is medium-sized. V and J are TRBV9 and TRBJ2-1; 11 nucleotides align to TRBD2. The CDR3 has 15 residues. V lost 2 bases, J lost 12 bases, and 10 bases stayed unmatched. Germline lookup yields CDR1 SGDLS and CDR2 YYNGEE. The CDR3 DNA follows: TGTGCCAGCAGCGTCTCTAGCGGGGGGCCTCTTGGGCAGTTCTTC. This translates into CASSVSSGGPLGQFF.

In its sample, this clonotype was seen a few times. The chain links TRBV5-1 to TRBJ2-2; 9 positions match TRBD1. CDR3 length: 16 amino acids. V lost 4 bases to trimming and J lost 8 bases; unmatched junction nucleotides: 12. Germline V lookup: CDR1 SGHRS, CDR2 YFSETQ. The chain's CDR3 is CASSLFGTGSSGELFF. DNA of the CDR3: TGCGCCAGCAGCCTTTTCGGGACAGGGTCCTCTGGGGAGCTGTTTTTT.

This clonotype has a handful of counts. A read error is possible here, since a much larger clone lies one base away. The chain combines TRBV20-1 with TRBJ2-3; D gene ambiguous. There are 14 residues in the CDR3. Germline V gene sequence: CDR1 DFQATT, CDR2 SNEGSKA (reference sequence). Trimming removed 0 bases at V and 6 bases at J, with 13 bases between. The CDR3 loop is CSARDARAGDTQYF. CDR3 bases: TGCAGTGCTAGAGACGCCCGTGCAGGCGATACGCAGTATTTT.

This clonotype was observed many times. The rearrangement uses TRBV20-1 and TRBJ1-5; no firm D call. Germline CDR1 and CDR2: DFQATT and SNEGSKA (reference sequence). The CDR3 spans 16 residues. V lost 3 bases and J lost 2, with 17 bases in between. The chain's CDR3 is CSASSSGGFGNQPQHF. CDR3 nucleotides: TGCAGTGCTAGTTCCTCAGGAGGGTTTGGCAATCAGCCCCAGCATTTT.

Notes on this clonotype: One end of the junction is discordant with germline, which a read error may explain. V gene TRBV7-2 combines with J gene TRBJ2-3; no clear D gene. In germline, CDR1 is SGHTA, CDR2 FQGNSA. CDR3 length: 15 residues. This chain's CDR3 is CASSLARTVGDSQYF. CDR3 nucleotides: TGTGCCAGCAGTTTAGCCCGGACCGTAGGAGATTCGCAGTATTTT.

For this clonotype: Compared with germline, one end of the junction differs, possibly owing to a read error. In DNA form, the CDR3 reads TGTGCCGGCAAGAAATTGGGGGTAGACGGCTGCACCTTC. It is translated as CAGKKLGVDGCTF. This chain uses TRBV6-5 with TRBJ1-2; tentatively, D is TRBD1 (5 bases). This CDR3 contains 13 residues. Looked up from germline, CDR1 is MNHEY and CDR2 is SVGAGI.

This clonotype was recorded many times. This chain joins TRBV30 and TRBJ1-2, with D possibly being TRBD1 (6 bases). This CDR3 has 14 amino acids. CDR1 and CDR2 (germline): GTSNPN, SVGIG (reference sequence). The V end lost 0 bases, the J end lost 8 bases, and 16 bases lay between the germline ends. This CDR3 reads CAWSVTGKHIGYTF. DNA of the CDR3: TGTGCCTGGAGTGTAACAGGGAAACATATAGGCTACACCTTC. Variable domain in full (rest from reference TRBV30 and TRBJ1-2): SQTIHQWPATLVQPVGSPLSLECTVEGTSNPNLYWYRQAAGRGLQLLFYSVGIGQISSEVPQNLSASRPQDRQFILSSKKLLLSDSGFYLCAWSVTGKHIGYTFGSGTRLTVV.

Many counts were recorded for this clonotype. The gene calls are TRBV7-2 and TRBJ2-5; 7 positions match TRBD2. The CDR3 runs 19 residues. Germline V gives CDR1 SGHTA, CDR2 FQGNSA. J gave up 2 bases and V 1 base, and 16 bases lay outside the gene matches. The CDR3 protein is CASSLGIGGAGVPQETQYF. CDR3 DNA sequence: TGTGCCAGCAGCTTAGGGATCGGAGGGGCGGGGGTACCACAAGAGACCCAGTACTTC.

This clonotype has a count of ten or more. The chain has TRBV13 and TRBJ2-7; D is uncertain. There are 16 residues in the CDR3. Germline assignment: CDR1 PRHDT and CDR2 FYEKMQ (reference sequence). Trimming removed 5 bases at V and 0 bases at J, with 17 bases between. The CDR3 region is CASSLSQVPFSYEQYF. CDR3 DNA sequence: TGTGCCAGCAGCCTTTCCCAAGTACCGTTCTCCTACGAGCAGTACTTC.

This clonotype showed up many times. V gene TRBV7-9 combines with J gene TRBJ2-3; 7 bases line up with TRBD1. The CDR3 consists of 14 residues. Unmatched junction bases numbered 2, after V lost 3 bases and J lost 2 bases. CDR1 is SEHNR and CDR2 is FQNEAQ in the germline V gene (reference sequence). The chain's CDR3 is CASSLGQPTDTQYF. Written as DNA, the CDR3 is TGTGCCAGCAGCTTGGGACAGCCCACAGATACGCAGTATTTT.

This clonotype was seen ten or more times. CDR3 sequence reads: CASSPGNEQFF. The CDR3 DNA sequence: TGTGCCAGCAGCCCCGGCAATGAGCAGTTCTTC. The chain links TRBV11-3 to TRBJ2-1, with unresolved D. The CDR3 has 11 residues. Per the germline V gene, CDR1 is SGHNT and CDR2 is YENEEA. V was clipped by 5 bases and J by 6 bases, with 5 bases between them.

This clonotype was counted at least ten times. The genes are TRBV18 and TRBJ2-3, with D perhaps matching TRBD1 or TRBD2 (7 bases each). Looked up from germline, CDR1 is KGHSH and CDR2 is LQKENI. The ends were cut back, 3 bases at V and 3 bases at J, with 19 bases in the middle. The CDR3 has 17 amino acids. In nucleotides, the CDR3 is TGTGCCAGCTCACCCGTCAGGGGGGGGACAGATACAGATACGCAGTATTTT. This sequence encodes CASSPVRGGTDTDTQYF.

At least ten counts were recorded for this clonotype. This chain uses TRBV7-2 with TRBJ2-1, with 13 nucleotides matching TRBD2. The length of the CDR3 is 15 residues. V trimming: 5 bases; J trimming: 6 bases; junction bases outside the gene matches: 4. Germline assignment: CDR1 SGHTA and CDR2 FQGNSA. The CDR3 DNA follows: TGTGCCAGCAGCGAACTAGCGGGGGGGGTCAATGAGCAGTTCTTC. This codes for CASSELAGGVNEQFF.

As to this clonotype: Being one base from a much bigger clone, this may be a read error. CDR3 sequence (DNA): TGTGCCAGCAGGTTACGGCGAGAATCCGAAGCTTTCTTT. Protein sequence: CASRLRRESEAFF. The J gene is TRBJ1-1, the V gene TRBV12-3 or TRBV12-4, with D unclear. Trimming left V 6 bases short and J 8 bases short, with 16 bases between. This CDR3 region has 13 residues.

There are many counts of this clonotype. The CDR3 region is CASSPPGELTDTQYF. CDR3 sequence (DNA): TGTGCCAGCAGTCCCCCGGGGGAGCTCACAGATACGCAGTATTTT. V and J are TRBV28 and TRBJ2-3; the D gene is possibly TRBD2 (6 bases). Per germline, CDR1 MDHEN and CDR2 SYDVKM. V dropped 5 bases and J dropped 2 bases, with 14 bases sitting between them. The CDR3 extends over 15 amino acids.